The rows below give T cell receptor beta chains drawn from one sample of a study of OX40 agonist ivuxolimab in advanced cancers. Here immunoSEQ multiplex PCR was the method, and the copy in TCRdb shows in-frame clones only, minus some. In the table there are tens of thousands of clones, around 87% of which are singletons. The specimen comprised CD4+ or CD8+ T cells sorted from blood, sampled in a trial of the OX40 agonist ivuxolimab. These receptors all come from an adult with an advanced solid tumor such as melanoma, head and neck, liver or kidney cancer. Both conserved end residues are part of each CDR3. The D gene is left open where the match is weak. Not every row has a clone size; where given, it reads once, few, many or a size class.

D | J | V | size | DNA | CDR3
. | TRBJ2-2 | TRBV28 | . | TGTGCCAGCAGGGAAACGAACACCGGGGAGCTGTTTTTT | CASRETNTGELFF
. | TRBJ1-4 | TRBV5-1 | . | TGCGCCAGCAGCTTGGCTTCAAATGAAAAACTGTTTTTT | CASSLASNEKLFF
TRBD2 | TRBJ2-2 | TRBV6-1 | . | TGTGCCTTCCTGGGACTAGCGGGGAACACCGGGGAGCTGTTTTTT | CAFLGLAGNTGELFF
TRBD2 | TRBJ2-1 | TRBV7-3 | . | TGTGCCAGCAGCTTCGGACTAGACAATGAGCAGTTCTTC | CASSFGLDNEQFF
. | TRBJ2-7 | TRBV27 | . | TGTGCCAGCAGAGCAGGGCCGTCCTACGAGCAGTACTTC | CASRAGPSYEQYF
TRBD1 | TRBJ1-1 | TRBV20-1 | . | TGCAGTGCTCCAGGGGGCACTGAAGCTTTCTTT | CSAPGGTEAFF
. | TRBJ1-5 | TRBV6-1 | . | TGTGCCAGCAGTTCCCCTGGTAGGAGCAATCAGCCCCAGCATTTT | CASSSPGRSNQPQHF
TRBD1 | TRBJ2-7 | TRBV19 | . | TGTGCCAGTAGTAAAGGACAGGCGATCTCCTACGAGCAGTACTTC | CASSKGQAISYEQYF
TRBD2 | TRBJ2-7 | TRBV4-2 | . | TGTGCCAGCAGCCAAGCTTCGGGGACTAGCGTTTACGAGCAGTACTTC | CASSQASGTSVYEQYF
. | TRBJ1-1 | TRBV18 | . | TGTGCCAGCTCATCCCAGGCGGGCGGGGTGAACACTGAAGCTTTCTTT | CASSSQAGGVNTEAFF
. | TRBJ2-1 | TRBV9 | once | TGTGCCAGCAGCGTAGCTTGGGGTTCCTACAATGAGCAGTTCTTC | CASSVAWGSYNEQFF
. | TRBJ1-1 | TRBV7-9 | few | TGTGCCAGCAGCTTAGCGGGGGCGGCCACTGAAGCTTTCTTT | CASSLAGAATEAFF
. | TRBJ2-2 | TRBV7-8 | . | TGTGCCAGCAGCTTAGCGGCGGCTACTAACACCGGGGAGCTGTTTTTT | CASSLAAATNTGELFF
. | TRBJ1-2 | TRBV4-1 | once | TGCGCCAGCAGCCCCACAGGAGGGTATGGCTACACCTTC | CASSPTGGYGYTF
TRBD2 | TRBJ2-3 | TRBV5-1 | . | TGCGCCAGCAGCTTGAGACTAGCCGGCGGCACAGATACGCAGTATTTT | CASSLRLAGGTDTQYF
. | TRBJ2-3 | TRBV7-9 | . | TGTGCCAGCAGCTTGGGGTTCACAGATACGCAGTATTTT | CASSLGFTDTQYF
TRBD1 | TRBJ2-7 | TRBV6-5 | . | TGTGCCAGCAGTTACGGGGGACAGGGAATCTACGAGCAGTACTTC | CASSYGGQGIYEQYF
TRBD1 | TRBJ2-5 | TRBV5-1 | once | TGCGCCAGCAGTTTGACAGGGCAGGGAGAGACCCAGTACTTC | CASSLTGQGETQYF
. | TRBJ2-1 | TRBV18 | . | TGTGCCAGCTCACTTTTGAACCGGGCCCCGGGGAATGAGCAGTTCTTC | CASSLLNRAPGNEQFF
. | TRBJ2-3 | TRBV2 | . | TGTGCCAGCAGTGAATTAGGACCCGCAGGGACGCAGTATTTT | CASSELGPAGTQYF
. | TRBJ1-5 | TRBV9 | . | TGTGCCAGCAGCAGGACAGATAGCAATCAGCCCCAGCATTTT | CASSRTDSNQPQHF
TRBD1 | TRBJ1-1 | TRBV19 | . | TGTGCCAGTAGTATAGGGACAGGAGGGACTGAAGCTTTCTTT | CASSIGTGGTEAFF
. | TRBJ2-7 | TRBV15 | . | TGTGCCACCAGCAGAGATCTGGGGAGCCCCCAGGACGAGCAGTACTTC | CATSRDLGSPQDEQYF
. | TRBJ2-7 | TRBV11-2 | . | TGTGCCAGCAGCGTTCCGGGCGGGGCTTACGAGCAGTACTTC | CASSVPGGAYEQYF
TRBD2 | TRBJ2-3 | TRBV5-5 | . | TGTGCCAGCAGCTTGGATCTAGCGGGGGGAACCACAGATACGCAGTATTTT | CASSLDLAGGTTDTQYF
. | TRBJ2-1 | TRBV19 | . | TGTGCCACCGCGGGACTCTCGGCCGGGGAGCAGTTCTTC | CATAGLSAGEQFF
TRBD2 | TRBJ2-7 | TRBV7-9 | . | TGTGCCAGCAGCCCACTTAGCGGGATTCCTTACGAGCAGTACTTC | CASSPLSGIPYEQYF
TRBD1 | TRBJ2-1 | TRBV28 | once | TGTGCCAGCAGTTCCAGGACAGGACCCGTTCTCAATGAGCAGTTCTTC | CASSSRTGPVLNEQFF
TRBD1 | TRBJ2-6 | TRBV6-4 | . | TGTGCCAGCAGCCGGGACAGGGCTCCAGGGGCCAACGTCCTGACTTTC | CASSRDRAPGANVLTF
. | TRBJ1-5 | TRBV5-1 | . | TGCGCCAGCAGCTTGGCCGGGAATCAGCCCCAGCATTTT | CASSLAGNQPQHF
. | TRBJ2-1 | TRBV7-9 | . | TGTGCCAGCAGCTTAGTGGGAAATGAGCAGTTCTTC | CASSLVGNEQFF
. | TRBJ2-3 | TRBV5-8 | . | TGTGCCAGCAGCTTGGGGGGTGACACAGATACGCAGTATTTT | CASSLGGDTDTQYF
. | TRBJ2-2 | TRBV6-6 | . | TGTGCCAGCAGTTATTTAGACGATATCACCGGGGAGCTGTTTTTT | CASSYLDDITGELFF
TRBD1 | TRBJ1-1 | TRBV19 | . | TGTGCCAGTATCCGGGACAGGGGGCTGACTGAAGCTTTCTTT | CASIRDRGLTEAFF
. | TRBJ1-1 | TRBV5-1 | once | TGCGCCAGCAGCTTGGGACAGAGTTACACTGAAGCTTTCTTT | CASSLGQSYTEAFF
TRBD2 | TRBJ2-7 | TRBV28 | . | TGTGCCAGCAGGGGGGGCGGGGGGACTCCCTACGAGCAGTACTTC | CASRGGGGTPYEQYF
. | TRBJ1-2 | TRBV4-3 | . | TGCGCCAGCAGCCAATCCGGGGGAAACATATATGGCTACACCTTC | CASSQSGGNIYGYTF
. | TRBJ1-1 | TRBV5-1 | . | TGCGCCAGCAGTTCGCTGACATCGAACACTGAAGCTTTCTTT | CASSSLTSNTEAFF
. | TRBJ2-7 | TRBV5-4 | . | TGTGCCAGCCGCGGGGAGTGGGACTACGAGCAGTACTTC | CASRGEWDYEQYF
. | TRBJ2-1 | TRBV2 | . | TGTGCCAGCACCGAAACCCGACAGTACAATGAGCAGTTCTTC | CASTETRQYNEQFF
. | TRBJ2-7 | TRBV9 | . | TGTGCCAGCAGCGTAGGCTTATCCTACGAGCAGTACTTC | CASSVGLSYEQYF
TRBD1 | TRBJ1-5 | TRBV19 | once | TGTGCCAGCCAGGGGGCCAATCAGCCCCAGCATTTT | CASQGANQPQHF
. | TRBJ2-3 | TRBV7-6 | . | TGTGCCAGCAGTTCGACCTCCACAGATACGCAGTATTTT | CASSSTSTDTQYF
TRBD1 | TRBJ1-2 | TRBV7-9 | . | TGTGCCAGCAGCGAGAACGGACAGGGGGCAGATGGCTACACCTTC | CASSENGQGADGYTF
TRBD1 | TRBJ1-1 | TRBV19 | . | TGTGCCAGTACCGGGACAGGGCGCAAGAACACTGAAGCTTTCTTT | CASTGTGRKNTEAFF
. | TRBJ1-2 | TRBV11-2 | . | TGTGCCAGCAGCTCGTCTGAGACAGGAAACTATGGCTACACCTTC | CASSSSETGNYGYTF
TRBD1 | TRBJ2-7 | TRBV23-1 | once | TGCGCCAGCAGCCCGGGACAGGGGAAGGAAGAGCAGTACTTC | CASSPGQGKEEQYF
TRBD2 | TRBJ2-1 | TRBV9 | . | TGTGCCAGCAGCGTTAGCGGGGATTCCTACAATGAGCAGTTCTTC | CASSVSGDSYNEQFF
TRBD2 | TRBJ2-2 | TRBV28 | . | TGTGCCAGCAGCCGACGACTAGCGGGGTTCACCGGGGAGCTGTTTTTT | CASSRRLAGFTGELFF
. | TRBJ2-7 | TRBV7-9 | . | TGTGCCAGCAGCCGAGGGTCCGCCCCTAATCCCGAGCAGTACTTC | CASSRGSAPNPEQYF
TRBD1 | TRBJ1-6 | TRBV28 | . | TGTGCCAGCAGCCCCTCAAGGGGGCTCAATTCACCCCTCCACTTT | CASSPSRGLNSPLHF
. | TRBJ1-3 | TRBV6-5 | once | TGTGCCAGCAGTTGGACCGCCAACTCTGGAAACACCATATATTTT | CASSWTANSGNTIYF
. | TRBJ2-3 | TRBV6-1 | . | TGTGCCAGCAGTGAAGGGGAAAATACGCAGTATTTT | CASSEGENTQYF
TRBD2 | TRBJ2-5 | TRBV28 | . | TGTGCCAGCAGTTCCCCGGGGAGGGAAGAGACCCAGTACTTC | CASSSPGREETQYF